This T cell receptor (beta chain) was profiled in a study of blood T cell repertoires in COVID-19 (dated by TCRdb to the early 2020s). Study-level background: Samples from collaborators originated in the United States, Italy and Spain and spanned both the acute and convalescent phases of COVID-19. The prospective study material was composed of cDNA or gDNA derived from T cells, B-cell-depleted T cells, or PBMCs. Subjects who had been exposed to COVID-19, were actively infected with it, or had recovered from it provided the deeply sampled blood TCRbeta repertoires that made up the dataset. The repertoires were released in a freely available public database meant as a resource for research on the immune response to SARS-CoV-2. Samples came from the ongoing ImmuneRACE study (first 160 participants) plus 1,254 subjects from 6 global collaborators. Sample metadata almost always included a de-identified subject ID, COVID-19 status, age in years and sex. Where HLA class I and class II types were available, the types were taken from metadata supplied by the sample provider, not from assay-based typing.

What the authors observed across the whole study: The amount of clinical and demographic metadata varied by source and participant and was provided uncurated.

V is clipped by 2 bases and J by 0 bases, and the sequence between their germline boundaries is 17 bases long. The cysteine opens and the phenylalanine closes a CDR3 of 18 amino acids. Just CDR3 DNA is preserved here, 54 bases in frame from base 1. CDR1 and CDR2 (SNHLY, FYNNEI) derive from the germline V gene. Each collaborating institution followed its own protocols to collect whole blood in K2EDTA tubes. For TCRbeta analysis, collaborators shipped samples in one of three forms: frozen whole blood, isolated PBMCs, or DNA extracted from either of those sample types. With respect to this clone: Its antigen is not yet known. Base qualities are not at hand, and no much larger clone is one base apart.

TCRbeta CDR3 regions were amplified from genomic DNA using the immunoSEQ Assay, a bias-controlled multiplex PCR. Concerning the study's data processing: Within the assay, amplification of reference gene primers was used to estimate how many nucleated cells each sample contained. To quantify the absolute abundance of each unique TCRbeta CDR3 rearrangement, sequence reads were collapsed and filtered. For each sample, productive Simpson clonality was calculated by taking the square root of Simpson's diversity index across productive rearrangements. Entries here come from immuneACCESS through TCRdb and include only in-frame sequences with V and J called. Some clones fail to appear in such tables; in the studies checked, an unresolved V gene covers under half of the shortfall, and the cause of the remainder is unknown. The V and J calls and clone size come from that table; D and trimming were worked out from the DNA. For this sample there are 95,000 to 120,000 clones; just over 70% appear just once. The top ten constitute about 2% of the sample.

The sample was peripheral blood. The source of this sequence is a woman aged 40 to 50 with acute or convalescent COVID-19. This receptor chain uses TRBV2 and TRBJ1-3, with no confident D gene call. The DNA is TGTGCCAGCAGTGAAACCGGGATGAACCCCAGCTCTGGAAACACCATATATTTT. This encodes CASSETGMNPSSGNTIYF.